This TCR beta chain was documented in a study of breast tumors, draining lymph nodes, adjacent tissues. Trimming took off 6 bases at V and 5 bases at J, with 10 bases between the two ends. The germline V gene encodes CDR1 SNHLY and CDR2 FYNNEI. The CDR3 sequence is 12 residues long. Each CDR3 protein gets one entry after TCRdb re-called the multiplex PCR reads with MiXCR. The sample contains about 230,000 distinct CDR3 sequences, less than 40% of which appear only once. Findings of the study overall: Luminal-like breast cancer showed significantly higher tumor–nontumor repertoire similarity than basal-like. Compared with lymph nodes, tumors were less diverse; compared with nontumor tissue, more. Findings are consistent with lymph node origin and intratumoral expansion of most tumor T cells.

The lymph nodes were axillary draining lymph nodes from breast cancer patients. Worth noting for this clonotype: Antigen: not known.

This sequence originates from a female donor with breast cancer. Some clones in this sample may be carry-over from other donors' samples. Sequences were obtained from axillary lymph node tissue. The V call is TRBV2, the J call TRBJ1-1, with D perhaps matching TRBD1 (6 bases). CDR3: CASRNGQTEAFF. The DNA of the CDR3 is TGTGCCAGCAGAAACGGACAGACTGAAGCTTTCTTT.